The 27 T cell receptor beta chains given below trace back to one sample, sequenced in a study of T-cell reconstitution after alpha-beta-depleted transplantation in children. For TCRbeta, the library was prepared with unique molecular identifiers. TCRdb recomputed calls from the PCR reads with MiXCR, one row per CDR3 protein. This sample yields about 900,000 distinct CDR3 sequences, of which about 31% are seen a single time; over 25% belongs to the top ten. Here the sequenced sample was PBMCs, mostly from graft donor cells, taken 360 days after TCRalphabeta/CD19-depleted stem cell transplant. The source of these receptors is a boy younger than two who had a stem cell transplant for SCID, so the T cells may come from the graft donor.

CDR3 region: CASGSPWFGGPSNEQFF. In nucleotides, the CDR3 is TGTGCCAGCGGGTCGCCTTGGTTCGGGGGGCCTTCCAATGAGCAGTTCTTC. The V and J genes are TRBV12-3 or TRBV12-4 and TRBJ2-1, with a possible D match to TRBD2 (7 bases). V was trimmed by 8 bases and J by 6 bases, leaving 26 bases between them. The CDR3 is 17 residues long.

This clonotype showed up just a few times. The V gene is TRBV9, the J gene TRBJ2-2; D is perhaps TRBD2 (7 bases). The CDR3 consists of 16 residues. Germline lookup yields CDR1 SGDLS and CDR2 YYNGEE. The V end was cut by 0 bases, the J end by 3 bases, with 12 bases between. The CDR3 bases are TGTGCCAGCAGCGTAGTTCGGGGGGCGGACACCGGGGAGCTGTTTTTT. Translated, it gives CASSVVRGADTGELFF. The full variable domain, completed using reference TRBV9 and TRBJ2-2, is DSGVTQTPKHLITATGQRVTLRCSPRSGDLSVYWYQQSLDQGLQFLIQYYNGEERAKGNILERFSAQQFPDLHSELNLSSLELGDSALYFCASSVVRGADTGELFFGEGSRLTVL.

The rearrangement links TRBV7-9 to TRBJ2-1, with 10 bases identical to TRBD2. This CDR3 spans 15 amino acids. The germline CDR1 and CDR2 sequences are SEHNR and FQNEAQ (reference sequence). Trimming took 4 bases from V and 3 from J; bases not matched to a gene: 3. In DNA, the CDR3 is TGTGCCAGCAGCTACCCTAGCGGGGGCTACAATGAGCAGTTCTTC. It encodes CASSYPSGGYNEQFF. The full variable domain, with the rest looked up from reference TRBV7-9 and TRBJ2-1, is DTGVSQNPRHKITKRGQNVTFRCDPISEHNRLYWYRQTLGQGPEFLTYFQNEAQLEKSRLLSDRFSAERPKGSFSTLEIQRTEQGDSAMYLCASSYPSGGYNEQFFGPGTRLTVL.

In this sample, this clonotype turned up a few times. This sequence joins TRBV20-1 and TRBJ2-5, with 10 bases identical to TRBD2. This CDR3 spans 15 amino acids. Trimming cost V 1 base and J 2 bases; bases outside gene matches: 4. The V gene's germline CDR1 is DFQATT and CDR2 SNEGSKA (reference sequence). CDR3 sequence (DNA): TGCAGTGCTAGAGTCTCTAGCGGGGGTCAAGAGACCCAGTACTTC. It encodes CSARVSSGGQETQYF.

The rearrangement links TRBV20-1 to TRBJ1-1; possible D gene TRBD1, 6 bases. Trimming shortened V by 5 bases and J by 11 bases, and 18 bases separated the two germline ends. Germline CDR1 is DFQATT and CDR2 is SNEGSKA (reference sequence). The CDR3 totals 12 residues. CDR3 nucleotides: TGCAGTGCTTACCGGGCCCCAGGGGAGGCTTTCTTT. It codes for CSAYRAPGEAFF.

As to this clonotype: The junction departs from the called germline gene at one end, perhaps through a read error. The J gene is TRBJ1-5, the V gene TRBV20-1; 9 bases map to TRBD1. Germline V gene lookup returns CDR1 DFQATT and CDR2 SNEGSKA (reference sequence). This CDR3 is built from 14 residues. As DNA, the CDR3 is TGCAGTGCAAGAGGGACAGGGATCGATCAGCCCCAGCATTTT. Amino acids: CSARGTGIDQPQHF.

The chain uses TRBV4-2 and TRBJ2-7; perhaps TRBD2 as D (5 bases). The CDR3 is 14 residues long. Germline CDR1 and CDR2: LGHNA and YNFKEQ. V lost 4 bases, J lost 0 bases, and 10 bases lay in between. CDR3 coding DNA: TGTGCCAGCAGCCGGGAGCGGACCTCCTACGAGCAGTACTTC. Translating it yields CASSRERTSYEQYF.

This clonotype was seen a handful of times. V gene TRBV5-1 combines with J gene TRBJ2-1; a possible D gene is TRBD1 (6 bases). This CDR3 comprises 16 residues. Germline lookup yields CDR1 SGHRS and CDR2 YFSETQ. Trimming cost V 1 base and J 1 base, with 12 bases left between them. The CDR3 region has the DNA TGCGCCAGCAGCTTGTTTACAGGGAGATCCTACAATGAGCAGTTCTTC. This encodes CASSLFTGRSYNEQFF.

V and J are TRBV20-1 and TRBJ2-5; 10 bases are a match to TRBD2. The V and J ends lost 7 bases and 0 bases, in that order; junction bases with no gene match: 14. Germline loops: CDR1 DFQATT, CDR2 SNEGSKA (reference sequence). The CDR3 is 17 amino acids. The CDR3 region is CSVLRPRTSGDQETQYF. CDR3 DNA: TGCAGTGTCCTCCGACCGCGGACTAGCGGAGACCAAGAGACCCAGTACTTC.

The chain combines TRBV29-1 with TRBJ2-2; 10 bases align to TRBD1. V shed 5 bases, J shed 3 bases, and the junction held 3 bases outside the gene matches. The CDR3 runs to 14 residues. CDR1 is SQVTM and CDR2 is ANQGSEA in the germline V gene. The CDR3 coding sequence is TGCAGCGTTCGGGGGACAGGGGACACCGGGGAGCTGTTTTTT. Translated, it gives CSVRGTGDTGELFF.

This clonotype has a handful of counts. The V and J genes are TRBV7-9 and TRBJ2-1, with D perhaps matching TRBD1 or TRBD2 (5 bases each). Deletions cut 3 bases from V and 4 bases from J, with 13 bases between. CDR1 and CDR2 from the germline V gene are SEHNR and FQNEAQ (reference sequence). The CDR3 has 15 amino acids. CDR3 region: CASSFSRDGYNEQFF. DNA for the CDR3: TGTGCCAGCAGCTTCAGTCGGGACGGGTACAATGAGCAGTTCTTC.

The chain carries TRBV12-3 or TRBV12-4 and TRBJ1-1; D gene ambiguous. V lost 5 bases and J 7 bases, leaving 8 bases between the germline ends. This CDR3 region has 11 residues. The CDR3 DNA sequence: TGTGCCAGCAGTACAGTTTATGAAGCTTTCTTT. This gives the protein CASSTVYEAFF.

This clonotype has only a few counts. The CDR3 DNA follows: TGTGCCATCAGCGAGGAGTTAGCGGGGGACAATGAGCAGTTCTTC. Protein product: CAISEELAGDNEQFF. The V call is TRBV10-3, the J call TRBJ2-1; 9 bases are a match to TRBD2. This CDR3 region has 15 residues. Germline lookup yields CDR1 ENHRY and CDR2 SYGVKD. The V gene end was trimmed by 6 bases and the J gene end by 5 bases; junction bases not matched to a gene: 8.

The CDR3 here is CSAQRQGRVVNTEAFF. The CDR3 DNA follows: TGCAGTGCTCAGCGGCAGGGGAGGGTAGTGAACACTGAAGCTTTCTTT. The chain links TRBV20-1 to TRBJ1-1, with a possible D match to TRBD1 (6 bases). The CDR3 covers 16 residues. Germline CDR1 DFQATT, CDR2 SNEGSKA (reference sequence). Trimming stripped 5 bases from V and 0 bases from J, with 19 bases between.

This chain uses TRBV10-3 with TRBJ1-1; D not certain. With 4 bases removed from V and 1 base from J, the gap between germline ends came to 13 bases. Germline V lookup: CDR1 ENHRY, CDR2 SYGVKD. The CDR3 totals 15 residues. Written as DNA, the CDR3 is TGTGCCATCAGTGGCCAAGGACTCCGGAACACTGAAGCTTTCTTT. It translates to CAISGQGLRNTEAFF.

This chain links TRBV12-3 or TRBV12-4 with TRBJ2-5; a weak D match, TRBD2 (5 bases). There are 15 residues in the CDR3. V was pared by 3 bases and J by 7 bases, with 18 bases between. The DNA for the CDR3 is TGTGCCAGCAGTTTTTTTGTGAGGGATCTCGGGACCCAGTACTTC. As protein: CASSFFVRDLGTQYF.

The CDR3 DNA is TGTGCCAGCAGCTTTGGGCGGGGTTACACAGATACGCAGTATTTT. It yields the protein CASSFGRGYTDTQYF. This chain links TRBV7-2 with TRBJ2-3, with a tentative D call TRBD2 (6 bases). The CDR3 is made up of 15 amino acids. V was clipped by 3 bases and J by 2 bases, with 12 bases between them. The germline gives CDR1 SGHTA, CDR2 FQGNSA. Variable domain in full (rest from reference TRBV7-2 and TRBJ2-3): GAGVSQSPSNKVTEKGKDVELRCDPISGHTALYWYRQSLGQGLEFLIYFQGNSAPDKSGLPSDRFSAERTGGSVSTLTIQRTQQEDSAVYLCASSFGRGYTDTQYFGPGTRLTVL.

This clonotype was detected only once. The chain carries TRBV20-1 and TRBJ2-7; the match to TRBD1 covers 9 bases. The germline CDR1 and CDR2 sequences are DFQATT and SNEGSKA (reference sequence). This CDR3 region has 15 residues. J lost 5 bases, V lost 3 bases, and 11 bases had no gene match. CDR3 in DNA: TGCAGTGCTAGCGGGGCCGGGACAGGGTTCCACGAGCAGTACTTC. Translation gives CSASGAGTGFHEQYF.

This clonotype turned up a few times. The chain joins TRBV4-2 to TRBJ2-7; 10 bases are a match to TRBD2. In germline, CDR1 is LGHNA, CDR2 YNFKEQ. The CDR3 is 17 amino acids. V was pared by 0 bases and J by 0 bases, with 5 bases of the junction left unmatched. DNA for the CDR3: TGTGCCAGCAGCCAAGAAGTAGCGGGGGGTTACTCCTACGAGCAGTACTTC. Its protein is CASSQEVAGGYSYEQYF.

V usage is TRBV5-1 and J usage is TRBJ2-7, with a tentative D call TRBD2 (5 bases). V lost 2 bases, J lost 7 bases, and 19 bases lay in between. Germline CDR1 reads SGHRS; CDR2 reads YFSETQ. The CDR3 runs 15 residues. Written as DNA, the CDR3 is TGCGCCAGCAGCTTTTTCCAGGCCTCACGGAGGGAGCAGTACTTC. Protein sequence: CASSFFQASRREQYF.

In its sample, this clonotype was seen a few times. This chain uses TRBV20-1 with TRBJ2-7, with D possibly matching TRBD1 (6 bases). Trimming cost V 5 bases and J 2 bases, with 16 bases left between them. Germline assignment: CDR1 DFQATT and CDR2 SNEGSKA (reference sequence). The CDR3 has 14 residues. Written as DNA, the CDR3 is TGCAGTGCTTCAAGACAGGCGGGTGCCTACGAGCAGTACTTC. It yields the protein CSASRQAGAYEQYF.

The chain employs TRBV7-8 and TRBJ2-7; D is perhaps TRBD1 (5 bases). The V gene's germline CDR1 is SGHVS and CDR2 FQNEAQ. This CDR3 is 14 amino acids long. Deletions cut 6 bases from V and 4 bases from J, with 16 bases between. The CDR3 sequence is CASSRQGVGYEQYF. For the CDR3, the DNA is TGTGCCAGCAGTCGGCAGGGTGTCGGATACGAGCAGTACTTC. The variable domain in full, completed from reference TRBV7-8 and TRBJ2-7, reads GAGVSQSPRYKVAKRGQDVALRCDPISGHVSLFWYQQALGQGPEFLTYFQNEAQLDKSGLPSDRFFAERPEGSVSTLKIQRTQQEDSAVYLCASSRQGVGYEQYFGPGTRLTVT.

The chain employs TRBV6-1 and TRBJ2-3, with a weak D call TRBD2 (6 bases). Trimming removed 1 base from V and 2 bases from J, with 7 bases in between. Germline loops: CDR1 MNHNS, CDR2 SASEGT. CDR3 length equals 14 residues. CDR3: CASSEEDYTDTQYF. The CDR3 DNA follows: TGTGCCAGCAGTGAAGAGGACTACACAGATACGCAGTATTTT.

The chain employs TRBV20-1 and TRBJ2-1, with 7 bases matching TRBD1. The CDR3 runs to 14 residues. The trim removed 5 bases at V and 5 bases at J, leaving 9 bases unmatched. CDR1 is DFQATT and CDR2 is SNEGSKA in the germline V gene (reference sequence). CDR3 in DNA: TGCAGTGCTTACGACAGGGTCCATGACAATGAGCAGTTCTTC. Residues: CSAYDRVHDNEQFF.

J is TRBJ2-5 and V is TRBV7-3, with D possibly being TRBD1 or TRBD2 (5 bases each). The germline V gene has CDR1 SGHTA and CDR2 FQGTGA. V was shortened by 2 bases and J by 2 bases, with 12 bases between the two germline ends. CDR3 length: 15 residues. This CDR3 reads CASSLGAGAQETQYF. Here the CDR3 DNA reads TGTGCCAGCAGCTTAGGGGCGGGCGCGCAAGAGACCCAGTACTTC.

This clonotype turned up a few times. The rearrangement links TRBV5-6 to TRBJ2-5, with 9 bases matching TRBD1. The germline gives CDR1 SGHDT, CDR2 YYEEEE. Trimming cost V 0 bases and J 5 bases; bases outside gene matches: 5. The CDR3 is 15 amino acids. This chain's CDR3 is CASSLGGQGYETQYF. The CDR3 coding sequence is TGTGCCAGCAGCTTGGGGGGACAGGGCTACGAGACCCAGTACTTC.

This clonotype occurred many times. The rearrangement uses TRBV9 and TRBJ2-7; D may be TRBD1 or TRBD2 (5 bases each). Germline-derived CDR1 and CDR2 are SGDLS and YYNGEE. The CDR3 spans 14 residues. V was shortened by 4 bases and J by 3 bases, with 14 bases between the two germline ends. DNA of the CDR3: TGTGCCAGCAGCACCGGGGCCACCTTCTACGAGCAGTACTTC. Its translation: CASSTGATFYEQYF. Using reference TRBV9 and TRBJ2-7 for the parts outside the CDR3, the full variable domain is DSGVTQTPKHLITATGQRVTLRCSPRSGDLSVYWYQQSLDQGLQFLIQYYNGEERAKGNILERFSAQQFPDLHSELNLSSLELGDSALYFCASSTGATFYEQYFGPGTRLTVT.